These 19 T cell receptor beta chains were sequenced from one sample in a study of spatial heterogeneity in lung cancer. TCRdb reprocessed the 5' RACE reads via MiXCR and lists one record per CDR3 protein. The table has some 120,000 distinct CDR3 sequences, about 12% seen once. The time point was: blood at routine non-recurrence follow-up after resection. The input material, whole RNA from tumor, nontumor lung or frozen PBMC, was sequenced unsorted. The sequencing here drew on PBMCs, taken at follow-up. The receptors originated from a male donor with early-stage non-small cell lung cancer.

This clonotype was detected ten times or more. This chain uses TRBV9 with TRBJ2-7; D might be TRBD1 (5 bases). Germline V gene sequence: CDR1 SGDLS, CDR2 YYNGEE. Trimming took 3 bases from V and 0 from J, leaving 7 bases between them. This CDR3 comprises 13 residues. This CDR3 is CASSGQSSYEQYF. The DNA of the CDR3 is TGTGCCAGCAGCGGACAGAGCTCCTACGAGCAGTACTTC. The full variable domain, completed using reference TRBV9 and TRBJ2-7, is DSGVTQTPKHLITATGQRVTLRCSPRSGDLSVYWYQQSLDQGLQFLIQYYNGEERAKGNILERFSAQQFPDLHSELNLSSLELGDSALYFCASSGQSSYEQYFGPGTRLTVT.

This clonotype has at least ten counts. The genes are TRBV11-1 and TRBJ2-2, with D tentatively TRBD2 (6 bases). CDR3 length: 15 amino acids. Germline V gene sequence: CDR1 SGHAT, CDR2 FQDESV (reference sequence). V shed 3 bases and J shed 7 bases, with 15 bases lying between them. The CDR3 DNA reads as TGTGCCAGCAGCTTGGAGGGGTTTACAGGCGGGGAGCTGTTTTTT. This sequence encodes CASSLEGFTGGELFF.

CDR3: CASRAQRGTPTDTQYF. DNA for the CDR3: TGTGCCAGCAGGGCTCAGCGGGGAACCCCCACAGATACGCAGTATTTT. This rearrangement joins TRBV7-2 to TRBJ2-3; 7 bases match TRBD2. The CDR3 runs to 16 residues. Trimming took 6 bases from V and 2 from J; bases not matched to a gene: 11. In germline, CDR1 is SGHTA, CDR2 FQGNSA.

This clonotype showed up just a few times. V is TRBV2 and J is TRBJ2-7; the D gene is possibly TRBD2 (6 bases). The V gene lost 7 bases and the J gene lost 4 bases, with 17 bases spanning the gap. The V gene's germline CDR1 is SNHLY and CDR2 FYNNEI. This CDR3 contains 14 residues. CDR3 residues: CASMGGREVYEQYF. The CDR3 region has the DNA TGTGCCAGCATGGGAGGCCGTGAAGTTTACGAGCAGTACTTC.

Only a few counts were recorded for this clonotype. The chain is built from TRBV7-2 and TRBJ2-5; TRBD1 matches 7 bases. CDR1 is SGHTA and CDR2 is FQGNSA in the germline V gene. V lost 4 bases to trimming and J lost 3 bases; unmatched junction nucleotides: 2. CDR3 length: 13 amino acids. The CDR3 protein is CASSSDRKETQYF. Here the CDR3 DNA reads TGTGCCAGCAGCTCGGACAGGAAAGAGACCCAGTACTTC.

There are a few counts of this clonotype. The chain links TRBV7-2 to TRBJ1-1; 8 nucleotides align to TRBD1. Germline loops: CDR1 SGHTA, CDR2 FQGNSA. V trimming: 5 bases; J trimming: 6 bases; junction bases outside the gene matches: 8. The CDR3 length is 14 residues. The CDR3 coding sequence is TGTGCCAGCAGCCCAAGACAGGGGCCGCCTGAAGCTTTCTTT. This codes for CASSPRQGPPEAFF.

This clonotype was seen at least ten times. The chain couples TRBV20-1 to TRBJ1-5; maybe TRBD1 (5 bases). Trimming removed 3 bases from V and 4 bases from J, with 13 bases in between. The germline V gene has CDR1 DFQATT and CDR2 SNEGSKA (reference sequence). The CDR3 runs 14 residues. The DNA for the CDR3 is TGCAGTGCTAGTGCCCCGGGGGGAAATCAGCCCCAGCATTTT. Translating gives CSASAPGGNQPQHF.

The rearrangement uses TRBV24-1 and TRBJ1-2, with D unresolved. The CDR3 has 12 residues. Looked up from germline, CDR1 is KGHDR and CDR2 is SFDVKD. V shed 5 bases and J shed 4 bases, with 7 bases lying between them. The CDR3 loop reads CATSGPGYGYTF. The DNA of the CDR3 is TGTGCCACCAGTGGGCCCGGCTATGGCTACACCTTC.

This clonotype was counted between two and nine times. The V gene is TRBV4-1, the J gene TRBJ2-3; no reliable D call. The V and J ends lost 1 base and 4 bases respectively, with 12 bases between them. CDR3 size: 15 residues. In germline, CDR1 is MGHRA, CDR2 YSYEKL. The chain's CDR3 is CASSQVKGRADTQYF. In DNA, the CDR3 is TGCGCCAGCAGCCAAGTAAAGGGTCGGGCAGATACGCAGTATTTT.

In this sample, this clonotype turned up a few times. J is TRBJ2-3 and V is TRBV2, with D maybe TRBD1 (6 bases). Germline V gene lookup returns CDR1 SNHLY and CDR2 FYNNEI. V was clipped by 6 bases and J by 0 bases, with 10 bases between them. This CDR3 comprises 14 residues. This chain's CDR3 is CASRLGGSTDTQYF. CDR3 nucleotide sequence: TGTGCCAGCAGGTTAGGGGGTAGCACAGATACGCAGTATTTT. Looking up the rest from reference TRBV2 and TRBJ2-3 gives the full variable domain: EPEVTQTPSHQVTQMGQEVILRCVPISNHLYFYWYRQILGQKVEFLVSFYNNEISEKSEIFDDQFSVERPDGSNFTLKIRSTKLEDSAMYFCASRLGGSTDTQYFGPGTRLTVL.

The chain is built from TRBV20-1 and TRBJ2-7, with D maybe TRBD1 (5 bases). Germline V gene sequence: CDR1 DFQATT, CDR2 SNEGSKA (reference sequence). Trimming removed 6 bases from V and 2 bases from J, with 8 bases in between. This CDR3 spans 11 amino acids. CDR3 bases: TGCAGTGCAGGCAGGGCCTACGAGCAGTACTTC. Its protein product is CSAGRAYEQYF.

This chain uses TRBV18 with TRBJ1-2, with unresolved D. Germline CDR1 KGHSH, CDR2 LQKENI. CDR3 size: 13 residues. V shed 3 bases and J shed 4 bases, with 9 bases lying between them. CDR3 DNA sequence: TGTGCCAGCTCACCCGCGGGTGGCTATGGCTACACCTTC. It specifies CASSPAGGYGYTF.

This clonotype came up many times. The DNA for the CDR3 is TGTGCCAGCAGTTTAGAACAGGGCTCAAGCTCCTATAATTCACCCCTCCACTTT. It is translated as CASSLEQGSSSYNSPLHF. The chain uses TRBV27 and TRBJ1-6; possibly TRBD1 for D (6 bases). The germline CDR1 and CDR2 sequences are MNHEY and SMNVEV (reference sequence). The CDR3 contains 18 residues. With 2 bases removed from V and 0 bases from J, the gap between germline ends came to 14 bases.

This clonotype came up a few times. The rearrangement links TRBV5-1 to TRBJ2-5, with TRBD1 matching 8 bases. The CDR3 has 15 amino acids. Germline V gene sequence: CDR1 SGHRS, CDR2 YFSETQ. After removal of 1 base from V and 3 bases from J, the junction contained 5 bases not matched to a gene. The CDR3 spells CASSLFRTGKETQYF. The CDR3 nucleotides are TGCGCCAGCAGCTTGTTCCGGACAGGGAAAGAGACCCAGTACTTC.

This chain connects TRBV29-1 to TRBJ2-5; 14 bases fit TRBD2. CDR1 is SQVTM, CDR2 ANQGSEA, per germline. The CDR3 has 14 residues. Trimming took 8 bases from V and 5 from J; bases not matched to a gene: 7. CDR3 loop: CSLGLAGGEETQYF. The CDR3 coding sequence is TGCAGCCTCGGACTAGCGGGGGGAGAGGAGACCCAGTACTTC.

This clonotype was counted between two and nine times. The rearrangement joins TRBV7-2 to TRBJ1-6, with a tentative D call TRBD1 (5 bases). V was clipped by 2 bases and J by 7 bases, with 12 bases between them. There are 15 residues in the CDR3. From germline, CDR1 is SGHTA and CDR2 FQGNSA. The CDR3 sequence is CASSLQPGRNSPLHF. DNA of the CDR3: TGTGCCAGCAGCTTACAACCGGGACGGAATTCACCCCTCCACTTT.

This clonotype came up many times. The chain recombines TRBV12-3 or TRBV12-4 with TRBJ2-7; the D gene is possibly TRBD2 (5 bases). The CDR3 is 13 residues long. Between the trimmed V and J ends, which lost 3 bases and 1 base, there was a span of 7 bases. The CDR3 nucleotides read TGTGCCAGCAGTTTCCGGAGGTCCTACGAGCAGTACTTC. Its translation is CASSFRRSYEQYF.

A few counts support this clonotype. The V call is TRBV14, the J call TRBJ1-2; D remains ambiguous. The CDR3 spans 17 residues. V lost 4 bases, J lost 0 bases, and 18 bases lay in between. CDR1 is SGHDN and CDR2 is FVKESK in the germline V gene. This CDR3 reads CASSPSEVYSTNYGYTF. The CDR3 DNA follows: TGTGCCAGCAGCCCGTCGGAGGTGTACTCGACTAACTATGGCTACACCTTC.

V gene TRBV11-2 combines with J gene TRBJ2-5; a weak D match, TRBD1 (6 bases). The V and J ends lost 5 bases and 2 bases respectively, with 15 bases between them. This CDR3 contains 15 residues. The germline CDR1 and CDR2 sequences are SGHAT and FQNNGV. The CDR3 spells CASSAQGTLQETQYF. CDR3 DNA sequence: TGTGCCAGCAGCGCCCAAGGGACACTACAAGAGACCCAGTACTTC.